Listed here are 10 T cell receptor beta chains from one sample, sequenced in a study of cytomegalovirus exposure and HLA in healthy donors. The method was immunoSEQ multiplex PCR; TCRdb's version includes in-frame clones alone and lacks a portion of them. Seen here are approximately 97,000 clones, over 85% observed once, and the top ten hold 1% to 1.4%. The sequencing input was PBMCs. These receptors were obtained from a woman under 40 in good health and CMV-seropositive.

V gene TRBV28 combines with J gene TRBJ1-1, with D unclear. The CDR3 is 20 amino acids. With 4 bases removed from V and 3 bases from J, the gap between germline ends came to 30 bases. Germline V gives CDR1 MDHEN, CDR2 SYDVKM. The CDR3 is CASSSLGLSYPQVKYTEAFF. CDR3 bases: TGTGCCAGCAGTTCCCTTGGACTCTCATATCCCCAAGTGAAATACACTGAAGCTTTCTTT.

V and J are TRBV30 and TRBJ1-2, with 8 bases identical to TRBD1. V lost 0 bases, J lost 6 bases, and 6 bases stayed unmatched. There are 14 residues in the CDR3. Germline V gives CDR1 GTSNPN, CDR2 SVGIG (reference sequence). The DNA of the CDR3 is TGTGCCTGGAGTGTTTTGGACAGGGCGGATGGCTACACCTTC. Its protein product is CAWSVLDRADGYTF.

The chain employs TRBV18 and TRBJ2-1; TRBD1 matches at 8 bases. CDR1 is KGHSH and CDR2 is LQKENI in the germline V gene. Trimming cost V 4 bases and J 1 base; bases outside gene matches: 3. This CDR3 spans 15 amino acids. The CDR3: CASSLTGGSYNEQFF. The DNA for the CDR3 is TGTGCCAGCTCACTCACAGGGGGGTCCTACAATGAGCAGTTCTTC.

The gene calls are TRBV4-2 and TRBJ2-3; 10 bases align to TRBD2. Germline V CDR1 and CDR2: LGHNA, YNFKEQ. The CDR3 has 18 residues. With 0 bases clipped from V and 3 bases from J, the junction kept 9 bases outside the gene matches. CDR3 protein: CASSQDASGRAETDTQYF. The DNA for the CDR3 is TGTGCCAGCAGCCAAGACGCGAGCGGGAGGGCCGAGACAGATACGCAGTATTTT.

The chain is built from TRBV4-3 and TRBJ2-3, with TRBD2 matching 9 bases. The germline V gene has CDR1 LGHNA and CDR2 YSLEER. The CDR3 extends over 15 amino acids. J lost 1 base, V lost 1 base, and 0 bases had no gene match. The CDR3 reads CASSQGLAGTDTQYF. CDR3 DNA: TGCGCCAGCAGCCAAGGACTAGCGGGCACAGATACGCAGTATTTT.

The gene calls are TRBV7-8 and TRBJ2-1, with TRBD2 matching over 9 bases. Trimming cost V 3 bases and J 6 bases; bases outside gene matches: 9. The CDR3 is made up of 16 amino acids. Germline V gene sequence: CDR1 SGHVS, CDR2 FQNEAQ. DNA for the CDR3: TGTGCCAGCAGCTTGAAGCGGGGGGACCCTATCAATGAGCAGTTCTTC. Translated: CASSLKRGDPINEQFF.

The chain carries TRBV5-6 and TRBJ2-5; D is unresolved. Per the germline V gene, CDR1 is SGHDT and CDR2 is YYEEEE. The CDR3 contains 15 residues. The ends were cut back, 3 bases at V and 5 bases at J, with 17 bases in the middle. The CDR3 sequence: CASSYAPTPEETQYF. For the CDR3, the DNA is TGTGCCAGCAGCTATGCGCCGACTCCGGAGGAGACCCAGTACTTC.

J is TRBJ1-1 and V is TRBV2; D is possibly TRBD1 (6 bases). There are 14 residues in the CDR3. With 0 bases removed from V and 7 bases from J, the gap between germline ends came to 12 bases. CDR1 and CDR2 (germline): SNHLY, FYNNEI. The CDR3, as DNA: TGTGCCAGCAGTGAAGCGCAGGGGAAAAATGAAGCTTTCTTT. It translates to CASSEAQGKNEAFF.

The V call is TRBV11-3, the J call TRBJ2-3; D not resolved. There are 11 residues in the CDR3. Germline lookup yields CDR1 SGHNT and CDR2 YENEEA. The V and J ends lost 4 bases and 3 bases respectively, with 2 bases between them. CDR3 sequence: CASSSTDTQYF. The CDR3 DNA reads TGTGCCAGCAGCTCTACAGATACGCAGTATTTT.

The J gene is TRBJ1-2, the V gene TRBV6-5; possible D gene TRBD1, 6 bases. Looked up from germline, CDR1 is MNHEY and CDR2 is SVGAGI. Between the trimmed V and J ends, which lost 6 bases and 4 bases, there was a span of 12 bases. The CDR3 runs 13 residues. The chain's CDR3 is CASSRGSGYGYTF. CDR3 bases: TGTGCCAGCAGCAGGGGAAGCGGCTATGGCTACACCTTC.